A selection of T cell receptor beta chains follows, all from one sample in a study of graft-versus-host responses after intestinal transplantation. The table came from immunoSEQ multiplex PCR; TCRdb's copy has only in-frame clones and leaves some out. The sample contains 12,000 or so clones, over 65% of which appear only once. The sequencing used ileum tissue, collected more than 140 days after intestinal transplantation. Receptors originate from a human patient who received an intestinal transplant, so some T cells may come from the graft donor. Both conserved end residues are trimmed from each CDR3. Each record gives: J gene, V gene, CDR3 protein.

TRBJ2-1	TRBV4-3	ASSPPTRNEQF
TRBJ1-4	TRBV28	ASSFSGSELF
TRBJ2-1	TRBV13	ASSPRGGARDNEQF
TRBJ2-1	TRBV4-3	ASSQDLAGRVDNEQF
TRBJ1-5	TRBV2	ASSLRGDSNQPQH
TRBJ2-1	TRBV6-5	ASQRDSIYNEQF
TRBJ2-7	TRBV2	ASREYYEQY
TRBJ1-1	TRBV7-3	ASSSPVGNTEAF
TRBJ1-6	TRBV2	ASSDSSSPLH
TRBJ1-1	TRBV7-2	ASTTGGWPF
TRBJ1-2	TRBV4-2	ASSQPGDYPNYGYT
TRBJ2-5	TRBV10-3	AISEGTGQARETQY
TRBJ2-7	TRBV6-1	ASSSSGYEQY
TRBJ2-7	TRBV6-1	ASSGEGGEVSEQY
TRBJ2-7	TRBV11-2	ASSFGVRVRHEQY
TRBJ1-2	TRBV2	ASNRQGDRYGYT
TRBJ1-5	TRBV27	ASSWLLNQPQH
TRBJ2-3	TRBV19	ASSIVGAYYSTDTQY
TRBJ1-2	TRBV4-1	ASSQVGSLYGYT
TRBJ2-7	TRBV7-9	ASSWTSGSEQY
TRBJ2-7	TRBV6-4	ASSDAAGTGGYEQY
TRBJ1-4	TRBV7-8	ASSYRRDRGRRNEKLF
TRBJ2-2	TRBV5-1	ASSLTGQGYTGELF
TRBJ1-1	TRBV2	ARDGGAPNTEAF
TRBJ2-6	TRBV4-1	ASSFRLDYSGANVLT
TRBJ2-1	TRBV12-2	ASRSGYRGWQF
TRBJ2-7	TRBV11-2	ASSSSGQIIEQY
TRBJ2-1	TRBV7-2	ASSLALAGYNEQF
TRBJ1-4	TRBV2	ASSEAGTGGEKLF
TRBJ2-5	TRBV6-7	ASRKKTGKVQY
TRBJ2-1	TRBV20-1	SAPAGEQF
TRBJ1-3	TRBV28	ASSLWAGDSGNTIY
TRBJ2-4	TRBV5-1	ASSLVPEGGGIQY
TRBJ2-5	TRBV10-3	AISEGGPVEWETQY
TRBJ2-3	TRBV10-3	AICFRLAGGTDTQY
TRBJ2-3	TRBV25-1	ASSARQGTDTQY
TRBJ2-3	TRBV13	ASTAGVMTDTQY
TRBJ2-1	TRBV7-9	ASSPSDRPYNEQF
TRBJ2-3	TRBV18	ASSPGRTDTQY
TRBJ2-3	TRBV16	ASQESTSDTQY
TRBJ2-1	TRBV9	ASSPRAYNEQF